This entry concerns a single T cell receptor (beta chain). These data are taken from a study of T cells in Graves' hyperthyroidism and ophthalmopathy. Amplification yielded TCR beta CDR3 regions, with RNA transcripts as the source. HTBI primers were employed in a first-round RT-PCR of the TCR CDR3. TCRdb ran MiXCR on the multiplex PCR reads and lists one entry per CDR3 protein. Here the sample spans roughly 360,000 distinct CDR3 sequences, approximately 13% being singletons. The germline V and J ends were trimmed by 1 base and 6 bases, with 14 bases remaining between them. This CDR3 contains 14 residues. CDR1 SQVTM and CDR2 ANQGSEA come from the germline V gene.

This sequence joins TRBV29-1 and TRBJ2-3; D might be TRBD1 (6 bases). This clonotype was sampled from a young man with Graves' hyperthyroidism that later progressed to Graves' ophthalmopathy. Sequencing input: blood. This CDR3 reads CSVEGLQGLDTQYF. The CDR3 region has the DNA TGCAGCGTTGAAGGCTTACAGGGATTGGATACGCAGTATTTT.